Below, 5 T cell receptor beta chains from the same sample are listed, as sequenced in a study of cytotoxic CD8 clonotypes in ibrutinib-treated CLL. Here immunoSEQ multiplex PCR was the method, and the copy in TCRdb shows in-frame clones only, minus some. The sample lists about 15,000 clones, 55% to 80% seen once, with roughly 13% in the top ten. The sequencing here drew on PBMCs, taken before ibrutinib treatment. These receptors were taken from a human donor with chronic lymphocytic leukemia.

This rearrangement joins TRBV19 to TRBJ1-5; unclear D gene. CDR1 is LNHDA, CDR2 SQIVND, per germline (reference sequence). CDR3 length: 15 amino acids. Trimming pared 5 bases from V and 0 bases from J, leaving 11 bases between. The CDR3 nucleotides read TGTGCCAGTAGTTTGGCACCTAATAGCAATCAGCCCCAGCATTTT. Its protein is CASSLAPNSNQPQHF. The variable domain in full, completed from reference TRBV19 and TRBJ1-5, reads DGGITQSPKYLFRKEGQNVTLSCEQNLNHDAMYWYRQDPGQGLRLIYYSQIVNDFQKGDIAEGYSVSREKKESFPLTVTSAQKNPTAFYLCASSLAPNSNQPQHFGDGTRLSIL.

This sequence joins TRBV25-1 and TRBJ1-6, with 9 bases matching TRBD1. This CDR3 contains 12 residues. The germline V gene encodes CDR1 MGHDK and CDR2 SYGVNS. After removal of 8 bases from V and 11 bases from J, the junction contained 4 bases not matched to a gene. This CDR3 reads CASGRQGAPLHF. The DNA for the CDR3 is TGTGCCAGCGGAAGACAGGGGGCACCCCTCCACTTT.

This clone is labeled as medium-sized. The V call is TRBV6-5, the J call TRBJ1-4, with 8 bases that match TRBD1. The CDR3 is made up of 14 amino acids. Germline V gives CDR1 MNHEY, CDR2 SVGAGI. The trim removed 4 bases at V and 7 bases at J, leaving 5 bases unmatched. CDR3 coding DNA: TGTGCCAGCAGTTGGACAGGGCGGCGTGAAAAACTGTTTTTT. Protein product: CASSWTGRREKLFF.

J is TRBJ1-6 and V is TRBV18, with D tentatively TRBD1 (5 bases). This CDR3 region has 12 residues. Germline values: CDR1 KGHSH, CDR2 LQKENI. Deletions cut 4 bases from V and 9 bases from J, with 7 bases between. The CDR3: CASSRDSSPLHF. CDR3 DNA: TGTGCCAGCTCACGGGACTCTTCACCCCTCCACTTT.

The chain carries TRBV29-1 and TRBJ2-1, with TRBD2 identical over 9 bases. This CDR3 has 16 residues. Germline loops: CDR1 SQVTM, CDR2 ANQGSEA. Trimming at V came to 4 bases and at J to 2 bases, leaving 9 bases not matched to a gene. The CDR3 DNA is TGCAGCGTTGGATGGCTAGCGGGGTCCACCTACAATGAGCAGTTCTTC. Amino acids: CSVGWLAGSTYNEQFF.